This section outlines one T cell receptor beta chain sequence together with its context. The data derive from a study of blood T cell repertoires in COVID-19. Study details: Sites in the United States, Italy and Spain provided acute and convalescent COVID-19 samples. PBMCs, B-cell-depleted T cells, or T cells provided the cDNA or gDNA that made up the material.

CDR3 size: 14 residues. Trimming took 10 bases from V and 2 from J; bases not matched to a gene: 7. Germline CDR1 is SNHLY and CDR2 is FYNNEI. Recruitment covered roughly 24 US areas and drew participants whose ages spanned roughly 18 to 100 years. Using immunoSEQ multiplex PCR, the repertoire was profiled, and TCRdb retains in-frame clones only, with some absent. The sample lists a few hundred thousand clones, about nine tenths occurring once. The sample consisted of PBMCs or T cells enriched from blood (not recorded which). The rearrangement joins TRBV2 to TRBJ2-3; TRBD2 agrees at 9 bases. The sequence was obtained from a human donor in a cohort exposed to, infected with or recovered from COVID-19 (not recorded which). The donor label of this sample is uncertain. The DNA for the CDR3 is TGTGCCACTCAAACTAGCGGGTTCACAGATACGCAGTATTTT. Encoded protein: CATQTSGFTDTQYF.